Below, 19 T cell receptor beta chains from the same sample are listed, as sequenced in a study of neurological immune-mediated disorders. TCRdb re-called the 5' RACE reads through MiXCR, storing one row per CDR3 protein. The table includes some 79,000 distinct CDR3 sequences, around an eighth detected once. The sequencing input was PBMCs. The receptor source for this set is a woman aged 50 to 65 in good health.

This clonotype turned up a few times. This chain connects TRBV5-1 to TRBJ1-4; a possible D gene is TRBD1 (5 bases). Germline V CDR1 and CDR2: SGHRS, YFSETQ. This CDR3 is 14 amino acids long. V gave up 4 bases and J gave up 8 bases, with 15 bases separating them. The CDR3 DNA is TGCGCCAGCAGCCCCGGACAAGGAGCGGAAAAACTGTTTTTT. Amino acids: CASSPGQGAEKLFF.

In its sample, this clonotype was seen once. V usage is TRBV19 and J usage is TRBJ2-3; TRBD1 agrees at 8 bases. V lost 7 bases and J lost 3; bases outside the gene matches: 6. CDR3 length: 14 amino acids. CDR1 and CDR2 (germline): LNHDA, SQIVND (reference sequence). The CDR3 DNA follows: TGTGCCAGTAACCCGACAGGGGTAACAGATACGCAGTATTTT. This translates into CASNPTGVTDTQYF.

This clonotype was seen many times. The V gene is TRBV5-1, the J gene TRBJ2-7; D ambiguous. The CDR3 is 15 residues long. Trimming shortened V by 2 bases and J by 2 bases, and 14 bases separated the two germline ends. Looked up from germline, CDR1 is SGHRS and CDR2 is YFSETQ. CDR3 protein: CASSLLQQTPYEQYF. CDR3 sequence (DNA): TGCGCCAGCAGCTTATTGCAGCAAACACCCTACGAGCAGTACTTC.

This clonotype was found many times. The V gene is TRBV5-1, the J gene TRBJ2-3; 9 positions match TRBD1. Germline V gene data show CDR1 as SGHRS and CDR2 as YFSETQ. The CDR3 is 17 residues long. With V trimmed by 4 bases and J by 0 bases, 9 bases remained unmatched. CDR3 bases: TGCGCCAGCAGCCGGGACAGGGACCTATATAGCACAGATACGCAGTATTTT. Residues: CASSRDRDLYSTDTQYF. Filled out from reference TRBV5-1 and TRBJ2-3, the complete variable domain reads KAGVTQTPRYLIKTRGQQVTLSCSPISGHRSVSWYQQTPGQGLQFLFEYFSETQRNKGNFPGRFSGRQFSNSRSEMNVSTLELGDSALYLCASSRDRDLYSTDTQYFGPGTRLTVL.

This clonotype has just a few counts. A clone one base away is much larger, so this may be a read error. DNA of the CDR3: TGTGTCAGCAGTCTACCCCTGGCGGCCCGGGTTCAGTACTTC. Translated: CVSSLPLAARVQYF. This sequence joins TRBV28 and TRBJ2-4; D is unresolved. CDR1 and CDR2 from the germline V gene are MDHEN and SYDVKM. CDR3 size: 14 residues.

The table lists this clonotype with many counts. The chain links TRBV29-1 to TRBJ2-7; 12 bases are a match to TRBD1. Germline trimming cut 7 bases from V and 5 bases from J; bases unmatched to any gene: 6. Germline CDR1 reads SQVTM; CDR2 reads ANQGSEA. The CDR3 contains 13 residues. In nucleotides, the CDR3 is TGCAGCGCGGGACAGGGGGCTTCTAACGAGCAGTACTTC. Translation gives CSAGQGASNEQYF.

This clonotype was picked up many times. The J gene is TRBJ2-1, the V gene TRBV7-8; the match to TRBD1 covers 7 bases. Germline V lookup: CDR1 SGHVS, CDR2 FQNEAQ. V was pared by 5 bases and J by 0 bases, with 4 bases of the junction left unmatched. There are 15 residues in the CDR3. The CDR3 nucleotides are TGTGCCAGCAGCCCTCGGGACAGCTCCTACAATGAGCAGTTCTTC. Its translation is CASSPRDSSYNEQFF.

There are many counts of this clonotype. This chain uses TRBV5-6 with TRBJ1-1; 9 nucleotides match TRBD1. Germline CDR1 SGHDT, CDR2 YYEEEE. V dropped 3 bases and J dropped 5; count of bases not matched to a gene: 8. This CDR3 contains 15 residues. DNA of the CDR3: TGTGCCAGCAGCTCGACTACAGGGGGCAATACTGAAGCTTTCTTT. It yields the protein CASSSTTGGNTEAFF. The entire variable domain, with the rest obtained from reference TRBV5-6 and TRBJ1-1, is as follows: DAGVTQSPTHLIKTRGQQVTLRCSPKSGHDTVSWYQQALGQGPQFIFQYYEEEERQRGNFPDRFSGHQFPNYSSELNVNALLLGDSALYLCASSSTTGGNTEAFFGQGTRLTVV.

This clonotype was counted many times. This chain connects TRBV9 to TRBJ2-3; a weak D match, TRBD1 (5 bases). Germline lookup yields CDR1 SGDLS and CDR2 YYNGEE. The ends were cut back, 3 bases at V and 4 bases at J, with 12 bases in the middle. The CDR3 totals 14 residues. The CDR3 nucleotides read TGTGCCAGCAGCGCGCCAGACAGCGCAGATACGCAGTATTTT. It codes for CASSAPDSADTQYF.

This clonotype was detected only a few times. This chain connects TRBV9 to TRBJ1-1; D unclear. V shed 0 bases and J shed 0 bases, with 9 bases lying between them. This CDR3 has 15 residues. CDR1 and CDR2 from the germline V gene are SGDLS and YYNGEE. CDR3 DNA: TGTGCCAGCAGCGTAGGGGTCAGCATGAACACTGAAGCTTTCTTT. Translated, it gives CASSVGVSMNTEAFF.

This clonotype was recorded at least ten times. J is TRBJ2-1 and V is TRBV2, with TRBD1 matching over 7 bases. There are 15 residues in the CDR3. Germline V gene sequence: CDR1 SNHLY, CDR2 FYNNEI. V dropped 5 bases and J dropped 1; count of bases not matched to a gene: 5. The CDR3 loop reads CASSTDRASYNEQFF. In DNA form, the CDR3 reads TGTGCCAGCAGTACCGACAGGGCTTCCTACAATGAGCAGTTCTTC.

CDR3 region: CASSSGGKAQHF. Written as DNA, the CDR3 is TGTGCCAGCAGTTCAGGGGGCAAGGCCCAGCATTTT. The chain has TRBV27 and TRBJ1-5; 8 bases map to TRBD1. Germline V gene sequence: CDR1 MNHEY, CDR2 SMNVEV (reference sequence). J gave up 11 bases and V 4 bases, and 4 bases lay outside the gene matches. The CDR3 length is 12 residues.

This clonotype was seen many times. V is TRBV12-3 or TRBV12-4 and J is TRBJ1-1, with D perhaps matching TRBD1 (5 bases). With 6 bases removed from V and 7 bases from J, the gap between germline ends came to 21 bases. This CDR3 has 15 residues. The DNA for the CDR3 is TGTGCCAGCAGCAGGGAGGGGCTATTAAAGATTGAAGCTTTCTTT. Translated: CASSREGLLKIEAFF.

This clonotype was found many times. The J gene is TRBJ1-1, the V gene TRBV5-1; unclear D gene. This CDR3 is 14 amino acids long. Trimming removed 1 base at V and 0 bases at J, with 7 bases between. Germline CDR1 SGHRS, CDR2 YFSETQ. CDR3: CASSLLGLNTEAFF. The CDR3 DNA is TGCGCCAGCAGCTTGCTGGGGTTGAACACTGAAGCTTTCTTT.

The table lists this clonotype with many counts. The V and J genes are TRBV14 and TRBJ1-1; D gene uncertain. Trimming stripped 4 bases from V and 0 bases from J, with 6 bases between. The germline CDR1 and CDR2 sequences are SGHDN and FVKESK. This CDR3 spans 13 amino acids. This CDR3 reads CASSRALNTEAFF. CDR3 in DNA: TGTGCCAGCAGCCGGGCGTTGAACACTGAAGCTTTCTTT.

The chain carries TRBV20-1 and TRBJ2-3; a weak D match, TRBD2 (5 bases). The CDR3 has 14 residues. V was clipped by 6 bases and J by 2 bases, with 15 bases between them. Germline CDR1 DFQATT, CDR2 SNEGSKA (reference sequence). The CDR3 here is CSAAAGASTDTQYF. The CDR3 region has the DNA TGCAGTGCGGCGGCGGGCGCTTCCACAGATACGCAGTATTTT.

This clonotype was recorded at least ten times. The chain is built from TRBV9 and TRBJ2-1; 9 bases match TRBD2. Germline CDR1 and CDR2: SGDLS and YYNGEE. The CDR3 totals 15 residues. After removal of 0 bases from V and 7 bases from J, the junction contained 5 bases not matched to a gene. In DNA, the CDR3 is TGTGCCAGCAGCGTAGTTGCGGGAGGGCCGAATGAGCAGTTCTTC. Translation: CASSVVAGGPNEQFF.

There are a few counts of this clonotype. The gene calls are TRBV6-2 or TRBV6-3 and TRBJ1-3; the D gene is possibly TRBD1 (5 bases). The CDR3 spans 14 residues. V was clipped by 7 bases and J by 0 bases, with 10 bases between them. Germline V lookup: CDR1 MNHEY, CDR2 SVGEGT. In DNA form, the CDR3 reads TGTGCCAGCACGCAGGGCTACTCTGGAAACACCATATATTTT. Translating gives CASTQGYSGNTIYF.

This clonotype was recorded a few times. In nucleotides, the CDR3 is TGTGCCAGCAGTTCGGAGAACAGGGGGATCAATGAAAAACTGTTTTTT. This codes for CASSSENRGINEKLFF. The V gene is TRBV6-5, the J gene TRBJ1-4, with 8 nucleotides matching TRBD1. The V gene end was trimmed by 4 bases and the J gene end by 5 bases; junction bases not matched to a gene: 9. The CDR3 contains 16 residues. CDR1 is MNHEY, CDR2 SVGAGI, per germline.